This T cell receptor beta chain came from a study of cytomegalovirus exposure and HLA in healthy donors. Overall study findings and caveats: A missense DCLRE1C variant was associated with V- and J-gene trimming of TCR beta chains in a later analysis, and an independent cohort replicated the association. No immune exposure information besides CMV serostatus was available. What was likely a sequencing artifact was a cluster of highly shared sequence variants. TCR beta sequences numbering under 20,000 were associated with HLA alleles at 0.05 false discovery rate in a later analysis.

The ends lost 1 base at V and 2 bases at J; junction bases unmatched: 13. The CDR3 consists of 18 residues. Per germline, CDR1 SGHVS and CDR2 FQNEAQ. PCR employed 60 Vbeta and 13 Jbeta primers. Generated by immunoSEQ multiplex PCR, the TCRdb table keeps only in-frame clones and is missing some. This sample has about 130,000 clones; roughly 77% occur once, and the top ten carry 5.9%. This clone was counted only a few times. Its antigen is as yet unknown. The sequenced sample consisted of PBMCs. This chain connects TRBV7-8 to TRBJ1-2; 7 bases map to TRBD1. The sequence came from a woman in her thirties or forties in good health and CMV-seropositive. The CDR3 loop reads CASSLVPRQGLSNYGYTF. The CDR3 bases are TGTGCCAGCAGCTTAGTCCCCCGACAGGGCCTTTCGAACTATGGCTACACCTTC.